This is a list of T cell receptor beta chains from one sample in a study of cytomegalovirus exposure and HLA in healthy donors. Assay: immunoSEQ multiplex PCR; the TCRdb copy retains only in-frame clones and omits some. Here the sample spans about 98,000 clones, around 68% being singletons. The material sequenced was PBMCs. These receptors all come from a middle-aged man in good health and CMV-seronegative. Both conserved end residues are part of each CDR3. Each record gives: clone size, V gene, D gene, J gene, CDR3 protein, CDR3 DNA. A D gene is named only where the DNA matches it firmly. Size tells how often a clone was seen (once, few, many) or the class of an expanded clone, and some rows leave it out.

few	TRBV6-6	TRBD2	TRBJ2-7	CASSYSRLAGTYEQYF	TGTGCCAGCAGTTACTCGAGACTAGCGGGGACCTACGAGCAGTACTTC
NA	TRBV2	NA	TRBJ1-2	CASRNSGNYGYTF	TGTGCCAGCAGGAATTCAGGGAACTATGGCTACACCTTC
NA	TRBV5-4	TRBD1	TRBJ1-6	CASSLGQDYSPLHF	TGTGCCAGCAGCCTCGGACAGGATTATTCACCCCTCCACTTT
few	TRBV14	NA	TRBJ2-1	CASSSLDLAYNEQFF	TGTGCCAGCAGCTCACTAGACCTAGCCTACAATGAGCAGTTCTTC
NA	TRBV27	TRBD1	TRBJ1-1	CASSYRGEGTEAFF	TGTGCCAGCAGTTACAGGGGTGAGGGCACTGAAGCTTTCTTT
NA	TRBV2	NA	TRBJ2-7	CASSQGDEQYF	TGTGCCAGCTCACAGGGAGACGAGCAGTACTTC
NA	TRBV28	TRBD1	TRBJ2-7	CASRETGGSYEQYF	TGTGCCAGCAGGGAGACAGGGGGCTCCTACGAGCAGTACTTC
few	TRBV5-1	TRBD2	TRBJ2-3	CASSLGRGGPSTDTQYF	TGCGCCAGCAGCTTGGGGCGGGGGGGCCCTAGCACAGATACGCAGTATTTT
NA	TRBV19	NA	TRBJ2-7	CASSIDGGQHYEQYF	TGTGCCAGTAGTATCGACGGAGGTCAGCACTACGAGCAGTACTTC
NA	TRBV28	TRBD2	TRBJ2-7	CASSESSGRSHEQYF	TGTGCCAGCAGTGAATCTAGCGGGAGGTCACACGAGCAGTACTTC
NA	TRBV19	TRBD1	TRBJ1-1	CASSITGGRTEAFF	TGTGCCAGTAGTATTACAGGGGGCAGGACTGAAGCTTTCTTT
NA	TRBV6-5	NA	TRBJ1-1	CASSYKTGNTEAFF	TGTGCCAGCAGTTACAAGACAGGGAACACTGAAGCTTTCTTT
few	TRBV5-1	TRBD2	TRBJ2-5	CASSLGLAFQETQYF	TGCGCCAGCAGCCTCGGACTAGCGTTCCAAGAGACCCAGTACTTC
NA	TRBV5-5	TRBD1	TRBJ1-5	CASSRTGGNQPQHF	TGTGCCAGCAGTCGGACAGGGGGCAATCAGCCCCAGCATTTT
NA	TRBV15	TRBD2	TRBJ2-3	CATSRDWEGADTQYF	TGTGCCACCAGCAGAGATTGGGAGGGAGCAGATACGCAGTATTTT
NA	TRBV28	NA	TRBJ1-2	CASSLPQGGGNYGYTF	TGTGCCAGCAGTTTACCTCAGGGCGGGGGTAACTATGGCTACACCTTC
NA	TRBV6-6	NA	TRBJ2-7	CASSLTYEQYF	TGTGCCAGCAGCCTTACCTACGAGCAGTACTTC
few	TRBV28	NA	TRBJ1-4	CASSRGSTNEKLFF	TGTGCCAGCAGCCGCGGGTCAACTAATGAAAAACTGTTTTTT
NA	TRBV4-3	NA	TRBJ1-5	CASSQDLRGDQPQHF	TGCGCCAGCAGCCAAGATCTCAGGGGAGACCAGCCCCAGCATTTT
NA	TRBV6-6	TRBD1	TRBJ1-3	CASSQGRGNTIYF	TGTGCCAGCAGTCAAGGCAGGGGGAACACCATATATTTT
NA	TRBV7-2	NA	TRBJ1-2	CASSLGEGTTANYGYTF	TGTGCCAGCAGCTTAGGAGAGGGAACGACCGCTAACTATGGCTACACCTTC
NA	TRBV10-2	TRBD2	TRBJ2-1	CASRAGTSGNEQFF	TGCGCCAGCAGAGCCGGGACTAGCGGGAATGAGCAGTTCTTC
few	TRBV7-9	NA	TRBJ2-7	CASSFTGPYEQYF	TGTGCCAGCAGCTTTACAGGGCCCTACGAGCAGTACTTC